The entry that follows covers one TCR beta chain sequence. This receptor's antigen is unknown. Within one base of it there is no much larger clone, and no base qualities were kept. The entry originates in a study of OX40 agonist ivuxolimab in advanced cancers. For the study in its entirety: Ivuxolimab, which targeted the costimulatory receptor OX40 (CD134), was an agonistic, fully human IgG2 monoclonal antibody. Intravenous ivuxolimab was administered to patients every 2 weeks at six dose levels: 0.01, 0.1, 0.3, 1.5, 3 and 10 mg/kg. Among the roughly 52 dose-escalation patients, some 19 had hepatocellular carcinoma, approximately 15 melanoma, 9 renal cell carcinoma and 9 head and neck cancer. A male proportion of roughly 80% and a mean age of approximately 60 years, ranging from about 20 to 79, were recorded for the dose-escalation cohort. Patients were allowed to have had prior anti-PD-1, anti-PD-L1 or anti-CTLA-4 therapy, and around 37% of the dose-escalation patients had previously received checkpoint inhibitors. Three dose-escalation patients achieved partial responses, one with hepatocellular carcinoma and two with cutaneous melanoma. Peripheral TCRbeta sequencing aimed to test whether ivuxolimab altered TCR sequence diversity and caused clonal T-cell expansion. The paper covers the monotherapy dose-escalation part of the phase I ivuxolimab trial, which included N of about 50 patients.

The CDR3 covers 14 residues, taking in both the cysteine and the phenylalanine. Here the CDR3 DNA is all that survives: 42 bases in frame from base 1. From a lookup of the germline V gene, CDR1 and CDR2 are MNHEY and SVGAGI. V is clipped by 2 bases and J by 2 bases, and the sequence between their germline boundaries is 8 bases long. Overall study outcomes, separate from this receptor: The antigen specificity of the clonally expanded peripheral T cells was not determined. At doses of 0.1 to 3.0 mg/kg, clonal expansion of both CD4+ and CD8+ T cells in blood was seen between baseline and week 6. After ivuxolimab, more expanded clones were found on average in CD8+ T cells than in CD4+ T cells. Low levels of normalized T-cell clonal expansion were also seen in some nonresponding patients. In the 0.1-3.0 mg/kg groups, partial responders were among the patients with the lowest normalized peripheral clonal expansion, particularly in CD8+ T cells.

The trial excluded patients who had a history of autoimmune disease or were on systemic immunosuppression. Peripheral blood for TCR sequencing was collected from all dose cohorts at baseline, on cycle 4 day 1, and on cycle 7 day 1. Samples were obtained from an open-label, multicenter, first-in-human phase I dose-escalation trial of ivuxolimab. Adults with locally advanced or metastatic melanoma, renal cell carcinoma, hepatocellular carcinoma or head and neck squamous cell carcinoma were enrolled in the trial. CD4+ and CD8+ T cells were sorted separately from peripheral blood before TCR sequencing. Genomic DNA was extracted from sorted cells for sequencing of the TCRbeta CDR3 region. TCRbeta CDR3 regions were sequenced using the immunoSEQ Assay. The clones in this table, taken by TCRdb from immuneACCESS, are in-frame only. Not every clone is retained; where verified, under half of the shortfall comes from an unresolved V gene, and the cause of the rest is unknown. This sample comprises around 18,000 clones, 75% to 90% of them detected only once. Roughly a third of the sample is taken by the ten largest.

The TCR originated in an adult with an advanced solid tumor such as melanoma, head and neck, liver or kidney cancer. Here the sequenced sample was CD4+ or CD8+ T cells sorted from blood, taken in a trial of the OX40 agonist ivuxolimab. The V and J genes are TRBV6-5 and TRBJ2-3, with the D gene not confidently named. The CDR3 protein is CASSYSLNTDTQYF. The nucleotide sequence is TGTGCCAGCAGTTACAGTCTGAACACAGATACGCAGTATTTT.